The clone carrying this T cell receptor (beta chain) occurred many times. These data come from a study of identical twins. CDR3 length equals 15 residues. V was cut by 4 bases and J by 2 bases, with 15 bases left in between. CDR1 and CDR2 from the germline V gene are SGHRS and YFSETQ. TCRdb re-derived calls from the 5' RACE reads in MiXCR, one entry per CDR3 protein. The sample consists of a few hundred thousand distinct CDR3 sequences, about 16% of them appearing once. The same sample was also studied in work on yellow fever vaccine responses in identical twins.

The chain recombines TRBV5-1 with TRBJ2-5, with D possibly TRBD1 on 6 matching bases. The origin of this receptor is a woman younger than 35 in good health. Material: CD4+ T cells sorted from blood. CDR3 amino acids: CASSGAGTTQETQYF. Here the CDR3 DNA reads TGCGCCAGCAGCGGCGCCGGGACAACACAAGAGACCCAGTACTTC.